Shown below are 7 T cell receptor beta chains from a single sample sequenced in a study of cytomegalovirus exposure and HLA in healthy donors. Primers included in the PCR were 60 Vbeta and 13 Jbeta primers. The table came from immunoSEQ multiplex PCR; TCRdb's copy has only in-frame clones and leaves some out. The table for this sample gives around 35,000 clones. The sample consisted of PBMCs. All receptors come from a woman in her thirties or forties in good health and CMV-seropositive.

The chain employs TRBV5-1 and TRBJ2-5; the match to TRBD2 covers 7 bases. V dropped 0 bases and J dropped 7; count of bases not matched to a gene: 9. Germline CDR1 SGHRS, CDR2 YFSETQ. The CDR3 is 15 residues long. The CDR3, as DNA: TGCGCCAGCAGCTTGGCTGGCGCGGGGGAAGTGACCCAGTACTTC. It encodes CASSLAGAGEVTQYF.

V gene TRBV7-2 combines with J gene TRBJ2-3; 9 positions agree with TRBD2. The CDR3 spans 18 residues. With V trimmed by 0 bases and J by 4 bases, 11 bases remained unmatched. The germline V gene encodes CDR1 SGHTA and CDR2 FQGNSA. CDR3 in DNA: TGTGCCAGCAGCTTAGCGGGGGCGGGAGGGCCCCGGGCAGATACGCAGTATTTT. It specifies CASSLAGAGGPRADTQYF.

The chain joins TRBV4-2 to TRBJ2-7; 11 bases line up with TRBD2. The CDR3 length is 17 residues. Looked up from germline, CDR1 is LGHNA and CDR2 is YNFKEQ. With 5 bases clipped from V and 0 bases from J, the junction kept 9 bases outside the gene matches. The CDR3 nucleotides read TGTGCCAGCAGCTTAACTAGCGGGAGTATCAGCTCCTACGAGCAGTACTTC. This translates into CASSLTSGSISSYEQYF.

This chain uses TRBV6-5 with TRBJ2-1; no clear D gene. V shed 0 bases and J shed 3 bases, with 6 bases lying between them. This CDR3 region has 14 residues. Germline-derived CDR1 and CDR2 are MNHEY and SVGAGI. This chain's CDR3 is CASSYSVYYNEQFF. For the CDR3, the DNA is TGTGCCAGCAGTTACTCGGTCTACTACAATGAGCAGTTCTTC.

V and J are TRBV18 and TRBJ2-3; D gene ambiguous. Trimming stripped 2 bases from V and 0 bases from J, with 9 bases between. CDR3 length equals 15 residues. Germline V gene data show CDR1 as KGHSH and CDR2 as LQKENI. CDR3 bases: TGTGCCAGCTCACCAATACCCTATAGCACAGATACGCAGTATTTT. Protein: CASSPIPYSTDTQYF.

The chain has TRBV28 and TRBJ2-5; D is unclear. The J call is in doubt because the DNA end fits TRBJ2-7 better. This CDR3 region has 14 residues. Germline V lookup: CDR1 MDHEN, CDR2 SYDVKM. In DNA form, the CDR3 reads TGTGCCAGCAGCCTGAAAGCCGGAGCCTACGAGCAGTACTTC. Protein sequence: CASSLKAGAYEQYF.

This sequence joins TRBV5-1 and TRBJ2-7, with 7 bases aligning to TRBD1. After removal of 4 bases from V and 6 bases from J, the junction contained 10 bases not matched to a gene. Germline loops: CDR1 SGHRS, CDR2 YFSETQ. The CDR3 contains 14 residues. This CDR3 reads CASSDDRARGEQYF. CDR3 in DNA: TGCGCCAGCAGCGACGACAGGGCCCGCGGCGAGCAGTACTTC.